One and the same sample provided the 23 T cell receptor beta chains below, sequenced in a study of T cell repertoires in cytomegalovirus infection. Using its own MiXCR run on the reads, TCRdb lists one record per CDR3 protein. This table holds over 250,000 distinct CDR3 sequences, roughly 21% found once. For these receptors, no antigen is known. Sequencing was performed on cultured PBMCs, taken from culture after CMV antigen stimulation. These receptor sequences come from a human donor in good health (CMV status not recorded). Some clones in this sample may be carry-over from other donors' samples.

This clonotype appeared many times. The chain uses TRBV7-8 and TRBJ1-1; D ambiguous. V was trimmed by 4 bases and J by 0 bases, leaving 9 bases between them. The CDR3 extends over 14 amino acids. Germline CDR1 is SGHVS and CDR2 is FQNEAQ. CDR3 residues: CASSYDTLNTEAFF. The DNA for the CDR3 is TGTGCCAGCAGCTACGACACTTTGAACACTGAAGCTTTCTTT.

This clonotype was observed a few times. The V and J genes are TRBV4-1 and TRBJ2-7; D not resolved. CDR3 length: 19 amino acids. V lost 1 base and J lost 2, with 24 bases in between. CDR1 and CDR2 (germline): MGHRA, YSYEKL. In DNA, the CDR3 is TGCGCCAGCAGCCAAGTTTTAAATTTGTGGGATCTCGCCCCCTACGAGCAGTACGTC. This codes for CASSQVLNLWDLAPYEQYV.

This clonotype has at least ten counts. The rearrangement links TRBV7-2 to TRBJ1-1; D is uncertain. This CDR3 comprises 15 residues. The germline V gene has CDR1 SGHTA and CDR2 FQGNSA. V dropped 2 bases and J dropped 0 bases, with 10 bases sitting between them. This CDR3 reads CASSLFGRMNTEAFF. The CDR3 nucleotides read TGTGCCAGCAGCTTATTTGGACGGATGAACACTGAAGCTTTCTTT.

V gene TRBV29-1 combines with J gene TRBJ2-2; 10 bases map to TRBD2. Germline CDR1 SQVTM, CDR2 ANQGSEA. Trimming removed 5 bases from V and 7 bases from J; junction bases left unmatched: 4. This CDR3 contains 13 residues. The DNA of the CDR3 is TGCAGCGTTCCTAGCGGGAGTTTCGGGGAGCTGTTTTTT. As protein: CSVPSGSFGELFF.

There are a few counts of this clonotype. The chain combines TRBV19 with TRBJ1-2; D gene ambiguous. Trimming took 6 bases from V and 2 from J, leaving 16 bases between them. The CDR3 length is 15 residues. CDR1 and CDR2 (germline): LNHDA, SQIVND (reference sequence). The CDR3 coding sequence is TGTGCCAGTAGCCCTGGGGTTCCCACGAACTATGGCTACACCTTC. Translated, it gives CASSPGVPTNYGYTF.

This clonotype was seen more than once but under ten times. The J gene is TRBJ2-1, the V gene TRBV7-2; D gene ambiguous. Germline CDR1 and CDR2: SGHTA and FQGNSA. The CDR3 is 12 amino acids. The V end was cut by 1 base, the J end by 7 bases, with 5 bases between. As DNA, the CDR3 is TGTGCCAGCAGCTTAGAATGGAATGAGCAGTTCTTC. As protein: CASSLEWNEQFF.

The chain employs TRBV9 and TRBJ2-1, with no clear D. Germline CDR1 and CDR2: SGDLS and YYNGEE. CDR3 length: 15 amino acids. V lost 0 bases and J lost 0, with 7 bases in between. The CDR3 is CASSVGPPSYNEQFF. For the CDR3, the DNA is TGTGCCAGCAGCGTAGGCCCCCCCTCCTACAATGAGCAGTTCTTC.

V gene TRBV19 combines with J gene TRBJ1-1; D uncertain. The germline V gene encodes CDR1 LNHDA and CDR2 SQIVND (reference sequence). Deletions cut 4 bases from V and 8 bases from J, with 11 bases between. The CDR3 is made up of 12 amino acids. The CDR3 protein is CASSTPPREAFF. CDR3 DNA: TGTGCCAGTAGTACGCCACCACGGGAAGCTTTCTTT.

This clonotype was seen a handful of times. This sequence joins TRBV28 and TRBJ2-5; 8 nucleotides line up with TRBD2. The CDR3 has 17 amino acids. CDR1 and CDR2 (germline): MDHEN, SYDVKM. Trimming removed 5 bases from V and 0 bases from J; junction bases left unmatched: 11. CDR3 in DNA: TGTGCCAGCAGTCTACCGGGACTAGGAGGGGACCAAGAGACCCAGTACTTC. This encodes CASSLPGLGGDQETQYF.

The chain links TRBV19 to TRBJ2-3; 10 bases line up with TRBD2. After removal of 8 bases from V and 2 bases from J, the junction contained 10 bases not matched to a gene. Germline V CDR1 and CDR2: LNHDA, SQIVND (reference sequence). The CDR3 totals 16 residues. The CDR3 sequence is CASAPPGLAVTDTQYF. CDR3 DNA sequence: TGTGCCAGTGCCCCGCCCGGACTAGCGGTCACAGATACGCAGTATTTT.

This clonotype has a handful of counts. In DNA form, the CDR3 reads TGTGCCAGCAGCTTAGCCGGAACAGCTCCAGGAAATAAAAGACTTGACCCAGAGACCCAGTACTTC. Its protein product is CASSLAGTAPGNKRLDPETQYF. The gene calls are TRBV7-9 and TRBJ2-5; D gene unclear. The germline V gene has CDR1 SEHNR and CDR2 FQNEAQ (reference sequence). V gave up 0 bases and J gave up 4 bases, with 33 bases separating them. This CDR3 region has 22 residues.

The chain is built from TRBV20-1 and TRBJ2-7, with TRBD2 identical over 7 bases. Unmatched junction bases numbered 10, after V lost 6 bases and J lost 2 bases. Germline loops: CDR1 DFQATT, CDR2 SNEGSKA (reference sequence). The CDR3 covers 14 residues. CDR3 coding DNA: TGCAGTGCCTCGTCGGGAGGATGGACCTACGAGCAGTACTTC. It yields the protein CSASSGGWTYEQYF.

The CDR3 DNA follows: TGCGCCAGCAGCCAAGGGACTAGCGGGAGGTACGAGCAGTACTTC. Residues: CASSQGTSGRYEQYF. The gene calls are TRBV4-1 and TRBJ2-7; 14 bases are a match to TRBD2. The V gene's germline CDR1 is MGHRA and CDR2 YSYEKL. J lost 4 bases, V lost 1 base, and 0 bases had no gene match. The CDR3 consists of 15 residues.

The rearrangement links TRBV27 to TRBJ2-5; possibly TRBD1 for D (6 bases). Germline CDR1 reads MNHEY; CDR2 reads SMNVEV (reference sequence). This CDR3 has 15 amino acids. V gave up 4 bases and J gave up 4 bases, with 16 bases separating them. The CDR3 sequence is CASSSPTGSGETQYF. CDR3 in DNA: TGTGCCAGCAGTTCACCGACAGGAAGTGGAGAGACCCAGTACTTC.

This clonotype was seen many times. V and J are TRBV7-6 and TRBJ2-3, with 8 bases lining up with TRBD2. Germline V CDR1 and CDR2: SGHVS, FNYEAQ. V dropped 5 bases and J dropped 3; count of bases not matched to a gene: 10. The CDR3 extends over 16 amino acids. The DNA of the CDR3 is TGTGCCAGCAGCCCCCCCCTCGGGAGGGAAACAGATACGCAGTATTTT. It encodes CASSPPLGRETDTQYF.

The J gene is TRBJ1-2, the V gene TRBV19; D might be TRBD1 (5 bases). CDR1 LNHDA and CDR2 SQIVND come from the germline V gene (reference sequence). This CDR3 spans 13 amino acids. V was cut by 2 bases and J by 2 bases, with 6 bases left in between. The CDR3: CASSIRGNYGYTF. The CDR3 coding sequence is TGTGCCAGTAGTATAAGGGGAAACTATGGCTACACCTTC.

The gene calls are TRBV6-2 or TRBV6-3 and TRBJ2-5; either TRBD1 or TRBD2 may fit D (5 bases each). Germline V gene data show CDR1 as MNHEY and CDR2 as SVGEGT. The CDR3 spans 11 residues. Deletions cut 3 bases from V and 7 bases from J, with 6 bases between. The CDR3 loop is CASSYGGTQYF. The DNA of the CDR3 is TGTGCCAGCAGTTATGGGGGGACCCAGTACTTC.

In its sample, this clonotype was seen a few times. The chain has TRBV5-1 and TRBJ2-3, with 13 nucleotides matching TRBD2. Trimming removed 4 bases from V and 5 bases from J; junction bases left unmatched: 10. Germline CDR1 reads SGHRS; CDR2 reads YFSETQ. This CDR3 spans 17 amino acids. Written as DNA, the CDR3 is TGCGCCAGCAGCACCGTACTCGGACTAGCGGGGGTAGATACGCAGTATTTT. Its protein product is CASSTVLGLAGVDTQYF.

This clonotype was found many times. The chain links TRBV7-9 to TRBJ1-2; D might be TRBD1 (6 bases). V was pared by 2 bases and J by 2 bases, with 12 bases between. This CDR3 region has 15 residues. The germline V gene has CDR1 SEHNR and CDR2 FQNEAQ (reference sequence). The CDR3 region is CASSLSTGFNYGYTF. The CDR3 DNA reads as TGTGCCAGCAGCTTATCGACAGGATTCAACTATGGCTACACCTTC.

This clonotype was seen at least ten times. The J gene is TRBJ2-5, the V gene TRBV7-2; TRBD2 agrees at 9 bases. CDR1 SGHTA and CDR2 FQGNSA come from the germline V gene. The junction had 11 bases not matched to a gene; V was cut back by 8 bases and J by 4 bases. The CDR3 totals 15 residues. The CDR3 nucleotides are TGTGCCAGCGGGGTGGGCGGGAGGGCCCGAGAGACCCAGTACTTC. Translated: CASGVGGRARETQYF.

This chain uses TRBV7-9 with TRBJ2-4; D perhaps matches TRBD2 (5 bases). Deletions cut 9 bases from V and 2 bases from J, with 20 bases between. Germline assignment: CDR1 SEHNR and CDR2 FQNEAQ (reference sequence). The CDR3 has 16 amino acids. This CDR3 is CASTGSLLHTKNIQYF. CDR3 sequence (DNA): TGTGCCAGTACGGGGTCCTTACTCCATACCAAAAACATTCAGTACTTC. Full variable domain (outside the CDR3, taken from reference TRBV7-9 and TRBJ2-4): DTGVSQNPRHKITKRGQNVTFRCDPISEHNRLYWYRQTLGQGPEFLTYFQNEAQLEKSRLLSDRFSAERPKGSFSTLEIQRTEQGDSAMYLCASTGSLLHTKNIQYFGAGTRLSVL.

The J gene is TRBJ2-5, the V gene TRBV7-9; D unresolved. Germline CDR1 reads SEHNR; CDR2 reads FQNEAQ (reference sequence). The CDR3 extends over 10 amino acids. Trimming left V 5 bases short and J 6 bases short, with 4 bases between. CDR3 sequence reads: CASSGQTQYF. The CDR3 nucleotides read TGTGCCAGCAGCGGGCAGACCCAGTACTTC.

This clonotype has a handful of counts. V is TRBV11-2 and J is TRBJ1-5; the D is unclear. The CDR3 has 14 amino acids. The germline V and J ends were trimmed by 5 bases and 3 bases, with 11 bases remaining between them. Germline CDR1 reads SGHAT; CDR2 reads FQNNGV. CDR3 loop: CASSLDSNNQPQHF. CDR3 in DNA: TGTGCCAGCAGCCTCGATAGTAACAATCAGCCCCAGCATTTT.